These 31 T cell receptor beta chains came from one sample sequenced in a study of PD-L1 blockade in urothelial cancer (dated by TCRdb to the late 2010s). The time point label for this specimen denotes: pretreatment peripheral blood. Library preparation employed the immunoSEQ multiplex PCR assay. The clones in this table, taken by TCRdb from immuneACCESS, are in-frame only. Not every clone is retained; where verified, under half of the shortfall comes from an unresolved V gene, and the cause of the rest is unknown. For this sample the table gives 75,000 to 95,000 clones, of which just under 85% were detected only once. About 6.7% of the sample rests with the top ten. The material was PBMCs, obtained around atezolizumab (anti-PD-L1) treatment. All receptors derive from a man aged 40-50 years with urothelial cancer.

The V and J genes are TRBV5-1 and TRBJ1-2; 7 bases fit TRBD1. The CDR3 has 13 residues. V lost 5 bases to trimming and J lost 8 bases; unmatched junction nucleotides: 9. Germline V CDR1 and CDR2: SGHRS, YFSETQ. The CDR3 region is CASRYRGDGGYTF. As DNA, the CDR3 is TGCGCCAGCAGGTACAGGGGAGATGGCGGCTACACCTTC.

The chain has TRBV5-1 and TRBJ2-6; 8 bases agree with TRBD1. The V gene end was trimmed by 3 bases and the J gene end by 2 bases; junction bases not matched to a gene: 1. Germline V lookup: CDR1 SGHRS, CDR2 YFSETQ. CDR3 length: 15 residues. CDR3 coding DNA: TGCGCCAGCAGCTCGACAGGGGCTGGGGCCAACGTCCTGACTTTC. This encodes CASSSTGAGANVLTF.

V is TRBV15 and J is TRBJ1-5, with a possible D match to TRBD1 (5 bases). The CDR3 is 14 residues long. V lost 0 bases and J 7 bases, leaving 10 bases between the germline ends. The germline V gene has CDR1 LNHNV and CDR2 YYDKDF (reference sequence). CDR3 amino acids: CATSRERGYQPQHF. CDR3 nucleotides: TGTGCCACCAGCAGAGAAAGGGGATACCAGCCCCAGCATTTT.

The chain couples TRBV5-1 to TRBJ2-1; 8 bases line up with TRBD2. The trim removed 4 bases at V and 7 bases at J, leaving 10 bases unmatched. The CDR3 runs 15 residues. Germline CDR1 and CDR2: SGHRS and YFSETQ. CDR3 nucleotides: TGCGCCAGCAGCACAACGGGAGGGCCGGGGAATGAGCAGTTCTTC. This encodes CASSTTGGPGNEQFF. Drawing the rest from reference TRBV5-1 and TRBJ2-1, the complete variable domain is KAGVTQTPRYLIKTRGQQVTLSCSPISGHRSVSWYQQTPGQGLQFLFEYFSETQRNKGNFPGRFSGRQFSNSRSEMNVSTLELGDSALYLCASSTTGGPGNEQFFGPGTRLTVL.

This chain connects TRBV25-1 to TRBJ2-4; possible D gene TRBD1, 6 bases. The germline CDR1 and CDR2 sequences are MGHDK and SYGVNS. This CDR3 is built from 14 residues. The V gene lost 4 bases and the J gene lost 3 bases, with 10 bases spanning the gap. Here the CDR3 DNA reads TGTGCCAGCAGTGGGACCAGGGGCAAAAACATTCAGTACTTC. Residues: CASSGTRGKNIQYF.

The gene calls are TRBV18 and TRBJ1-2; D not resolved. Deletions cut 5 bases from V and 2 bases from J, with 12 bases between. This CDR3 is built from 14 residues. Germline CDR1 reads KGHSH; CDR2 reads LQKENI. CDR3 amino acids: CASSSGAGNYGYTF. The DNA for the CDR3 is TGTGCCAGCTCATCCGGCGCGGGAAACTATGGCTACACCTTC.

CDR3 sequence: CASSLRARSTEAFF. The CDR3 nucleotides are TGTGCCAGCAGCCTCAGGGCGAGAAGCACTGAAGCTTTCTTT. This chain joins TRBV5-6 and TRBJ1-1, with a possible D match to TRBD1 (5 bases). The CDR3 is 14 residues long. Germline CDR1 reads SGHDT; CDR2 reads YYEEEE. The V end lost 4 bases, the J end lost 4 bases, and 14 bases lay between the germline ends. The full variable domain, in which reference TRBV5-6 and TRBJ1-1 provide the parts outside the CDR3, is DAGVTQSPTHLIKTRGQQVTLRCSPKSGHDTVSWYQQALGQGPQFIFQYYEEEERQRGNFPDRFSGHQFPNYSSELNVNALLLGDSALYLCASSLRARSTEAFFGQGTRLTVV.

The rearrangement joins TRBV10-3 to TRBJ2-3; 15 bases match TRBD2. The CDR3 is 18 amino acids. Germline-derived CDR1 and CDR2 are ENHRY and SYGVKD. V dropped 6 bases and J dropped 0; count of bases not matched to a gene: 7. The CDR3 here is CAIRPGLAGGTSTDTQYF. In DNA, the CDR3 is TGTGCCATCAGGCCGGGACTAGCGGGAGGAACTAGCACAGATACGCAGTATTTT.

The J gene is TRBJ2-1, the V gene TRBV7-3; 8 positions agree with TRBD2. J gave up 1 base and V 4 bases, and 6 bases lay outside the gene matches. The CDR3 loop spans 16 amino acids. CDR1 SGHTA and CDR2 FQGTGA come from the germline V gene. The CDR3 DNA reads as TGTGCCAGCAGCTCCTCCGGGACTAGTTCCTACAATGAGCAGTTCTTC. Protein: CASSSSGTSSYNEQFF.

The DNA of the CDR3 is TGTGCCAGCAGCCACAAAGCGGGACTACCGAAAGAGACCCAGTACTTC. Residues: CASSHKAGLPKETQYF. V is TRBV7-8 and J is TRBJ2-5; the match to TRBD2 covers 7 bases. V trimming: 5 bases; J trimming: 3 bases; junction bases outside the gene matches: 12. Germline loops: CDR1 SGHVS, CDR2 FQNEAQ. CDR3 length: 16 residues.

CDR3: CATSRVGQGREQETQYF. Written as DNA, the CDR3 is TGTGCCACCAGCAGAGTGGGCCAGGGACGGGAGCAAGAGACCCAGTACTTC. The chain employs TRBV15 and TRBJ2-5; the D gene is possibly TRBD2 (6 bases). Looked up from germline, CDR1 is LNHNV and CDR2 is YYDKDF (reference sequence). The CDR3 covers 17 residues. Trimming shortened V by 1 base and J by 2 bases, and 17 bases separated the two germline ends. Full variable domain (missing parts from reference TRBV15 and TRBJ2-5): DAMVIQNPRYQVTQFGKPVTLSCSQTLNHNVMYWYQQKSSQAPKLLFHYYDKDFNNEADTPDNFQSRRPNTSFCFLDIRSPGLGDTAMYLCATSRVGQGREQETQYFGPGTRLLVL.

The V and J genes are TRBV6-1 and TRBJ2-5, with 9 bases identical to TRBD2. The trim removed 2 bases at V and 4 bases at J, leaving 5 bases unmatched. CDR1 MNHNS and CDR2 SASEGT come from the germline V gene. This CDR3 has 15 amino acids. The chain's CDR3 is CASSERASGVETQYF. In DNA form, the CDR3 reads TGTGCCAGCAGTGAAAGGGCTAGCGGGGTAGAGACCCAGTACTTC.

The genes are TRBV2 and TRBJ2-3; maybe TRBD1 (6 bases). Germline V CDR1 and CDR2: SNHLY, FYNNEI. The CDR3 is 19 residues long. V lost 7 bases and J 0 bases, leaving 26 bases between the germline ends. CDR3: CASNVKQGFAVTSTDTQYF. For the CDR3, the DNA is TGTGCCAGCAACGTAAAACAGGGTTTTGCCGTGACGAGCACAGATACGCAGTATTTT.

The rearrangement uses TRBV25-1 and TRBJ2-5; D unclear. The V end lost 2 bases, the J end lost 7 bases, and 11 bases lay between the germline ends. Germline-derived CDR1 and CDR2 are MGHDK and SYGVNS. There are 13 residues in the CDR3. CDR3 sequence (DNA): TGTGCCAGCAGTGAAGAGGCCCGGGTGACCCAGTACTTC. It encodes CASSEEARVTQYF.

The rearrangement joins TRBV5-4 to TRBJ1-1; D is perhaps TRBD1 (6 bases). This CDR3 region has 16 residues. The germline V gene encodes CDR1 SGHNT and CDR2 YYREEE (reference sequence). V gave up 4 bases and J gave up 4 bases, with 20 bases separating them. Written as DNA, the CDR3 is TGTGCCAGCAGCCCGGGGGGGGGCGCCAAGATCACTGAAGCTTTCTTT. Translation gives CASSPGGGAKITEAFF.

This chain connects TRBV6-6 to TRBJ2-7; 14 bases line up with TRBD2. The CDR3 loop spans 16 amino acids. Germline V gene sequence: CDR1 MNHNY, CDR2 SVGAGI (reference sequence). V shed 5 bases and J 4 bases; nucleotides not matched to a gene: 7. CDR3 protein: CASSPGTSGSEYEQYF. Here the CDR3 DNA reads TGTGCCAGCAGTCCCGGGACTAGCGGGAGCGAGTACGAGCAGTACTTC.

V usage is TRBV28 and J usage is TRBJ2-1, with a possible D match to TRBD2 (5 bases). Trimming stripped 10 bases from V and 6 bases from J, with 13 bases between. Germline-derived CDR1 and CDR2 are MDHEN and SYDVKM. The CDR3 contains 12 residues. The DNA for the CDR3 is TGTGCCACCACGACCGGAGGCAATGAGCAGTTCTTC. Its translation: CATTTGGNEQFF.

The rearrangement uses TRBV27 and TRBJ1-1, with 11 bases aligning to TRBD1. Per the germline V gene, CDR1 is MNHEY and CDR2 is SMNVEV (reference sequence). The CDR3 length is 15 residues. V was pared by 1 base and J by 7 bases, with 5 bases of the junction left unmatched. The CDR3 spells CASSLFRTGGSEAFF. In nucleotides, the CDR3 is TGTGCCAGCAGTTTATTTCGGACAGGGGGCAGTGAAGCTTTCTTT.

The V and J genes are TRBV7-2 and TRBJ2-7; TRBD2 aligns across 9 bases. This CDR3 contains 16 residues. Germline V gives CDR1 SGHTA, CDR2 FQGNSA. V was pared by 5 bases and J by 7 bases, with 15 bases of the junction left unmatched. The CDR3, as DNA: TGTGCCAGCAGCCTCGGCGCAGCGGGAGGTTTGCGGGAGCAGTACTTC. Its translation: CASSLGAAGGLREQYF. The full variable domain, rest sourced from reference TRBV7-2 and TRBJ2-7, is GAGVSQSPSNKVTEKGKDVELRCDPISGHTALYWYRQSLGQGLEFLIYFQGNSAPDKSGLPSDRFSAERTGGSVSTLTIQRTQQEDSAVYLCASSLGAAGGLREQYFGPGTRLTVT.

The chain recombines TRBV5-1 with TRBJ2-5; no clear D. V was trimmed by 5 bases and J by 4 bases, leaving 18 bases between them. Germline V lookup: CDR1 SGHRS, CDR2 YFSETQ. The CDR3 length is 15 residues. The CDR3 nucleotides are TGCGCCAGCAGTTTTCCCATTACGAGTCGAGAGACCCAGTACTTC. It codes for CASSFPITSRETQYF.

The V gene is TRBV7-9, the J gene TRBJ2-3; TRBD2 matches at 7 bases. The CDR3 spans 18 residues. Trimming at V came to 3 bases and at J to 2 bases, leaving 14 bases not matched to a gene. Germline V CDR1 and CDR2: SEHNR, FQNEAQ (reference sequence). The CDR3 DNA follows: TGTGCCAGCAGCTTGCCCGACCTGTTTGCGGGAGTCACAGATACGCAGTATTTT. It encodes CASSLPDLFAGVTDTQYF.

The CDR3: CASSSQGSGTGELFF. CDR3 nucleotide sequence: TGTGCCAGCAGTTCACAGGGGTCGGGAACCGGGGAGCTGTTTTTT. The V gene is TRBV28, the J gene TRBJ2-2, with TRBD1 matching 7 bases. V was pared by 4 bases and J by 5 bases, with 7 bases of the junction left unmatched. This CDR3 has 15 residues. Per the germline V gene, CDR1 is MDHEN and CDR2 is SYDVKM.

V and J are TRBV28 and TRBJ2-7; 8 positions match TRBD1. With V trimmed by 4 bases and J by 6 bases, 11 bases remained unmatched. The CDR3 runs to 15 residues. Germline values: CDR1 MDHEN, CDR2 SYDVKM. The CDR3 loop reads CASSSAGTGRGEQYF. CDR3 DNA sequence: TGTGCCAGCAGTTCTGCCGGGACAGGCCGGGGCGAGCAGTACTTC.

The chain combines TRBV6-6 with TRBJ1-2, with D perhaps matching TRBD1 (6 bases). Germline V gene lookup returns CDR1 MNHNY and CDR2 SVGAGI (reference sequence). V shed 7 bases and J shed 4 bases, with 16 bases lying between them. The CDR3 covers 14 residues. The CDR3 sequence: CASIERQEGYGYTF. DNA of the CDR3: TGTGCCAGCATTGAACGACAGGAAGGCTATGGCTACACCTTC.

This clone was seen just once. J is TRBJ2-1 and V is TRBV5-4, with a tentative D call TRBD2 (6 bases). Germline V CDR1 and CDR2: SGHNT, YYREEE (reference sequence). The CDR3 spans 11 residues. Trimming took off 5 bases at V and 9 bases at J, with 9 bases between the two ends. CDR3 DNA: TGTGCCAGCAGATACGGGAGTGAGCAGTTCTTC. This gives the protein CASRYGSEQFF.

This clone showed up just a few times. The chain combines TRBV4-3 with TRBJ2-3; D perhaps matches TRBD1 (5 bases). CDR3 size: 16 residues. CDR1 LGHNA and CDR2 YSLEER come from the germline V gene. V was cut by 0 bases and J by 2 bases, with 12 bases left in between. CDR3 coding DNA: TGCGCCAGCAGCCAAGAGGGCACAGGAGACACAGATACGCAGTATTTT. It yields the protein CASSQEGTGDTDTQYF.

The chain recombines TRBV5-1 with TRBJ2-5; TRBD2 agrees at 8 bases. V shed 2 bases and J 1 base; nucleotides not matched to a gene: 7. This CDR3 is 16 amino acids long. Germline CDR1 SGHRS, CDR2 YFSETQ. DNA of the CDR3: TGCGCCAGCAGCTTAACGACTAGCGCGGGCCAAGAGACCCAGTACTTC. Residues: CASSLTTSAGQETQYF.

This clone was counted a single time. The chain employs TRBV5-1 and TRBJ1-4; 7 positions agree with TRBD1. Unmatched junction bases numbered 11, after V lost 4 bases and J lost 2 bases. CDR1 and CDR2 (germline): SGHRS, YFSETQ. The CDR3 spans 17 residues. This chain's CDR3 is CASSRNRGERTNEKLFF. The CDR3 DNA reads as TGCGCCAGCAGCCGAAACAGGGGCGAGCGGACTAATGAAAAACTGTTTTTT.

This clone was seen only a few times. V usage is TRBV13 and J usage is TRBJ2-2; D is uncertain. Germline V gene lookup returns CDR1 PRHDT and CDR2 FYEKMQ (reference sequence). The CDR3 sequence is 12 residues long. Trimming shortened V by 1 base and J by 6 bases, and 3 bases separated the two germline ends. The DNA of the CDR3 is TGTGCCAGCAGCTTAGTAGCCGGGGAGCTGTTTTTT. Translation gives CASSLVAGELFF.

The chain recombines TRBV4-1 with TRBJ1-5; D call uncertain. V lost 0 bases to trimming and J lost 0 bases, with 9 bases between them. Germline lookup yields CDR1 MGHRA and CDR2 YSYEKL. The CDR3 runs to 16 residues. CDR3 amino acids: CASSQDPGNSNQPQHF. The CDR3 nucleotides read TGCGCCAGCAGCCAAGATCCCGGGAATAGCAATCAGCCCCAGCATTTT.

This clone has just a few counts. This chain joins TRBV28 and TRBJ1-5; 7 bases fit TRBD1. V was pared by 3 bases and J by 6 bases, with 5 bases of the junction left unmatched. There are 14 residues in the CDR3. Per germline, CDR1 MDHEN and CDR2 SYDVKM. The CDR3 region is CASSFRGRSQPQHF. Written as DNA, the CDR3 is TGTGCCAGCAGTTTCAGGGGGAGGTCTCAGCCCCAGCATTTT.